This T cell receptor (beta chain) was identified in a study of blood T cell repertoires in COVID-19. Measured with immunoSEQ multiplex PCR; TCRdb has only the in-frame clones, and not every one. The sample includes more than 85,000 clones, just over 85% of them seen just once. V shed 1 base and J 6 bases; nucleotides not matched to a gene: 6. This CDR3 comprises 15 residues. Germline V gives CDR1 SEHNR, CDR2 FQNEAQ (reference sequence). This chain connects TRBV7-9 to TRBJ1-2; 9 positions agree with TRBD1. The sample consisted of PBMCs or T cells enriched from blood (not recorded which). This TCR derives from a woman in her forties or fifties who had recovered from COVID-19. CDR3 sequence: CASSLGPNRGHGYTF. The DNA for the CDR3 is TGTGCCAGCAGCTTAGGCCCGAACAGGGGGCATGGCTACACCTTC. Filled out from reference TRBV7-9 and TRBJ1-2, the complete variable domain reads DTGVSQNPRHKITKRGQNVTFRCDPISEHNRLYWYRQTLGQGPEFLTYFQNEAQLEKSRLLSDRFSAERPKGSFSTLEIQRTEQGDSAMYLCASSLGPNRGHGYTFGSGTRLTVV.